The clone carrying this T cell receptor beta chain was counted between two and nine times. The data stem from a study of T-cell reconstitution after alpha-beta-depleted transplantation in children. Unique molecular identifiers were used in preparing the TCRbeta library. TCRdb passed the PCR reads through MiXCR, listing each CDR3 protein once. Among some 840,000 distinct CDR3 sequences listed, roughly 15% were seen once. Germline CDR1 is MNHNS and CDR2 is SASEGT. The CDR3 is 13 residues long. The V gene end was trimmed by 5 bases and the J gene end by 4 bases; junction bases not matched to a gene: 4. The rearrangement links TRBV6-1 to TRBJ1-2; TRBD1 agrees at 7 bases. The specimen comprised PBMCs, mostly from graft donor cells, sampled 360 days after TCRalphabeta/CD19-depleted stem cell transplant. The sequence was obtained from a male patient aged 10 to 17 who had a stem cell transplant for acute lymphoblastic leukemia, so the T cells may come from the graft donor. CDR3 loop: CASSPTGFYGYTF. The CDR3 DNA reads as TGTGCCAGCAGTCCGACAGGGTTCTATGGCTACACCTTC.